Listed below are T cell receptor beta chains from one sample, sequenced in a study of blood T cell repertoires in COVID-19. Repertoires were generated with immunoSEQ multiplex PCR, while TCRdb's copy carries only in-frame clones and drops some. The data hold more than 95,000 clones, with around 80% observed a single time. Sequencing input: peripheral blood. The receptors were sampled from a man aged 50-59 years with acute or convalescent COVID-19. Each CDR3 is given with its conserved first and last residue. D genes are given only for firm matches. Not all rows give a size; the values are once, few, many and, for expanded clones, a class.

size	V	D	J	length	DNA	CDR3
-	TRBV6-1	-	TRBJ1-3	14	TGTGCCAGCAGTGACGGTCCGTCTGGAAACACCATATATTTT	CASSDGPSGNTIYF
once	TRBV5-1	TRBD1	TRBJ1-4	13	TGCGCCAGCAGCTTGGGGACAGGGGAAAAACTGTTTTTT	CASSLGTGEKLFF
-	TRBV4-1	-	TRBJ1-4	16	TGCGCCAGCAGCCAAGATAGAGGGACTACTAATGAAAAACTGTTTTTT	CASSQDRGTTNEKLFF
-	TRBV3-1/TRBV3-2	TRBD2	TRBJ2-5	16	TGTGCCAGCAGCAGGGGATCTAGCGGGCCTCAAGAGACCCAGTACTTC	CASSRGSSGPQETQYF
-	TRBV2	-	TRBJ1-5	15	TGTGCCAGCAGTGATGGCCAGTATAGCAATCAGCCCCAGCATTTT	CASSDGQYSNQPQHF
-	TRBV7-8	TRBD1	TRBJ1-3	17	TGTGCCAGCAGCTTCGGGACAGGGGGCGTCCTTGGAAACACCATATATTTT	CASSFGTGGVLGNTIYF
medium-sized	TRBV13	-	TRBJ1-1	16	TGTGCCAGCAGCTTAAGGGGTAGCGGACAGAACACTGAAGCTTTCTTT	CASSLRGSGQNTEAFF
-	TRBV2	TRBD2	TRBJ2-3	15	TGTGCCAGCAGTTCTCTGGCGGGGGGGCAAGATACGCAGTATTTT	CASSSLAGGQDTQYF
-	TRBV18	TRBD1	TRBJ1-1	17	TGTGCCAGCTCACGCCGGACAGGGGGGACCATGAACACTGAAGCTTTCTTT	CASSRRTGGTMNTEAFF
-	TRBV7-9	-	TRBJ1-5	15	TGTGCCAGCAGCTTAGGCCTTCAGGGTGTACAGCCCCAGCATTTT	CASSLGLQGVQPQHF
few	TRBV27	TRBD1	TRBJ1-2	14	TGTGCCAGCAGTCCCGGGACAGGGCACTATGGCTACACCTTC	CASSPGTGHYGYTF
-	TRBV7-6	-	TRBJ2-2	15	TGTGCCAGCAGCCTCGCGGGGCAGCTCACCGGGGAGCTGTTTTTT	CASSLAGQLTGELFF
once	TRBV19	TRBD1	TRBJ1-5	13	TGTGCCACACAGACAGGGGGCAATCAGCCCCAGCATTTT	CATQTGGNQPQHF
-	TRBV5-1	TRBD1	TRBJ2-7	15	TGCGCCAGCAGCTCGGGACAGGGGACCCCCTACGAGCAGTACTTC	CASSSGQGTPYEQYF
-	TRBV5-6	-	TRBJ1-3	16	TGTGCCAGCAGCTTGGGTGGCCAGGGGTCTGGAAACACCATATATTTT	CASSLGGQGSGNTIYF
-	TRBV10-3	TRBD1	TRBJ1-5	14	TGTGCCATCAGCCCGGACAGGGGAAACCAGCCCCAGCATTTT	CAISPDRGNQPQHF
-	TRBV5-1	TRBD1	TRBJ1-2	15	TGCGCCAGCAGCCCAGGGACAGGGGGTAGCAATGGCTACACCTTC	CASSPGTGGSNGYTF
many	TRBV24-1	TRBD1	TRBJ2-2	15	TGTGCCACCAGTGACTTGGACAGGGACACCGGGGAGCTGTTTTTT	CATSDLDRDTGELFF
-	TRBV11-3	TRBD1	TRBJ1-1	15	TGTGCCAGCAGCTTAGGTGGACAGGGGAACACTGAAGCTTTCTTT	CASSLGGQGNTEAFF
-	TRBV7-3	TRBD1	TRBJ1-3	17	TGTGCCAGCAGCTTAACAGGGGGCCTTTTCTCTGGAAACACCATATATTTT	CASSLTGGLFSGNTIYF
-	TRBV4-1	TRBD2	TRBJ2-2	14	TGCGCCAGCAGTAGCGGGGGGGACACCGGGGAGCTGTTTTTT	CASSSGGDTGELFF
-	TRBV4-1	TRBD2	TRBJ2-5	15	TGCGCCAGCAGCCAAGTTTGGCGGGAGGAGGAGACCCAGTACTTC	CASSQVWREEETQYF
-	TRBV6-5	-	TRBJ2-1	15	TGTGCCAGCAGTTACGCTCAGGGTTCCTACAATGAGCAGTTCTTC	CASSYAQGSYNEQFF
-	TRBV6-1	-	TRBJ1-3	16	TGTGCCAGCAGTGCCCAGACAGTTACCTCTGGAAACACCATATATTTT	CASSAQTVTSGNTIYF
-	TRBV19	TRBD1	TRBJ1-4	14	TGTGCCAGTAGTCCAACAGGGGGTGATGAAAAACTGTTTTTT	CASSPTGGDEKLFF
-	TRBV5-6	TRBD1	TRBJ1-5	15	TGTGCCAGCAGCTTCGGACAGGCGATCAATCAGCCCCAGCATTTT	CASSFGQAINQPQHF
few	TRBV27	TRBD1	TRBJ2-7	15	TGTGCCAGCAGTTCCTGGGGACAGGCCTCCTACGAGCAGTACTTC	CASSSWGQASYEQYF
once	TRBV2	-	TRBJ1-4	16	TGTGCCAGCAGTGAGCGTACAGGGAGGGTTGGTGAAAAACTGTTTTTT	CASSERTGRVGEKLFF
few	TRBV18	-	TRBJ1-1	16	TGTGCCAGCTCATCGTCATTTTCAGGGTTCTATACTGAAGCTTTCTTT	CASSSSFSGFYTEAFF
-	TRBV28	-	TRBJ2-5	15	TGTGCCAGCAGTTTATCGGCCAGGGCCATCGAGACCCAGTACTTC	CASSLSARAIETQYF
-	TRBV19	TRBD2	TRBJ2-1	16	TGTGCCAGTAGTATCCAGGCGGGAGGGCCTTACAATGAGCAGTTCTTC	CASSIQAGGPYNEQFF
-	TRBV5-5	-	TRBJ1-2	14	TGTGCCAGCAGCCGGGACACGGCTAACTATGGCTACACCTTC	CASSRDTANYGYTF
-	TRBV24-1	TRBD1	TRBJ2-3	16	TGTGCCACCAGTGATGAGGGACAGGGTGGAGCAGATACGCAGTATTTT	CATSDEGQGGADTQYF
-	TRBV27	TRBD2	TRBJ2-7	15	TGTGCCAGCAGTTTAGTACCGGGACTAGCGTACGAGCAGTACTTC	CASSLVPGLAYEQYF
-	TRBV24-1	TRBD2	TRBJ2-5	16	TGTGCCACCAGATTAGCGGGGGGGCATGCGGGAGAGACCCAGTACTTC	CATRLAGGHAGETQYF
once	TRBV7-9	-	TRBJ1-5	12	TGTGCCAGCAGCTCTGGACAAGAGCCCCAGCATTTT	CASSSGQEPQHF
once	TRBV27	-	TRBJ1-5	15	TGTGCCAGCAGTTTATCGGGAGGTTTTTGGCAGCCCCAGCATTTT	CASSLSGGFWQPQHF
-	TRBV11-3	TRBD1	TRBJ1-5	16	TGTGCCAGCAGCTTAAGCGGGCAGGGGGTCCCTCAGCCCCAGCATTTT	CASSLSGQGVPQPQHF
-	TRBV19	TRBD1	TRBJ2-7	14	TGTGCCAGTAAAAGGACAGGGGATTCCTACGAGCAGTACTTC	CASKRTGDSYEQYF
-	TRBV4-2	-	TRBJ2-3	15	TGTGCCAGCAGCCAAGAAACTAGACCCACAGATACGCAGTATTTT	CASSQETRPTDTQYF
once	TRBV7-9	TRBD2	TRBJ2-7	18	TGTGCCAGCAGCTCGGCTAGCGGGGGGTTCCGGGAAGTGTACGAGCAGTACTTC	CASSSASGGFREVYEQYF
-	TRBV7-9	-	TRBJ2-2	13	TGTGCCAGCAGCTCCACTAACACCGGGGAGCTGTTTTTT	CASSSTNTGELFF
-	TRBV9	-	TRBJ2-3	13	TGTGCCAGCAACCAACTTAGCACAGATACGCAGTATTTT	CASNQLSTDTQYF
-	TRBV4-1	-	TRBJ1-1	15	TGCGCCAGCAGCCAGATCACAGGATTGAACACTGAAGCTTTCTTT	CASSQITGLNTEAFF
-	TRBV19	-	TRBJ2-1	15	TGTGCCAGTAGTTCTGGGGGGGGCCGCTACAATGAGCAGTTCTTC	CASSSGGGRYNEQFF
-	TRBV27	TRBD1	TRBJ2-7	14	TGTGCCAGCAGTACCACAGGGGTCGCCTACGAGCAGTACTTC	CASSTTGVAYEQYF
-	TRBV2	TRBD1	TRBJ2-1	14	TGTGCCAGCAGTGTCGGACAGGGAGTCAATGAGCAGTTCTTC	CASSVGQGVNEQFF
-	TRBV3-1/TRBV3-2	-	TRBJ1-2	13	TGTGCCAGCAGCCAAGAGGGGGCGCTTGGCTACACCTTC	CASSQEGALGYTF